This section outlines one T cell receptor (beta chain) sequence together with its context. Antigen: not known. The CDR3 has 13 residues. The V end was cut by 4 bases, the J end by 6 bases, with 13 bases between. Germline values: CDR1 SGHTA, CDR2 FQGNSA. The PCR ran on 60 Vbeta and 13 Jbeta primers. Assay: immunoSEQ multiplex PCR; the TCRdb copy retains only in-frame clones and omits some. The sample gives some 110,000 clones, about 72% of which show up once; about 15% is in the top ten. The data derive from a study of cytomegalovirus exposure and HLA in healthy donors. Overall study findings and caveats: TCR beta sequences reportedly predicted most subjects' HLA-A and HLA-B alleles accurately. Using a false discovery rate of 0.05, a later analysis showed that 16,951 TCR beta sequences were associated with HLA alleles.

V usage is TRBV7-2 and J usage is TRBJ2-7; no clear D gene. The TCR was taken from a man aged 50 to 59 in good health and CMV-seropositive. Sample: PBMCs. The CDR3 reads CASSSYEPLEQYF. In nucleotides, the CDR3 is TGTGCCAGCAGCTCATACGAGCCCCTCGAGCAGTACTTC.